A single sample is the source of the 27 T cell receptor beta chains below, sequenced in a study of T cell responses to AZD1222 COVID-19 vaccine. Data came from immunoSEQ multiplex PCR; TCRdb stores just in-frame clones and leaves some out. This sample has 100,000 to 150,000 clones, with around nine tenths found just once. Sequenced material: peripheral blood, taken on day 0 of AZD1222 vaccination. Receptors originate from an adult in good health.

The J gene is TRBJ1-2, the V gene TRBV14; D remains unclear. Trimming removed 8 bases at V and 4 bases at J, with 26 bases between. This CDR3 contains 17 residues. Germline V CDR1 and CDR2: SGHDN, FVKESK. CDR3 DNA: TGTGCCAGCGTTCGAAGGGAGGGTGGGTCTGACCCCTATGGCTACACCTTC. Its translation: CASVRREGGSDPYGYTF. Filled out from reference TRBV14 and TRBJ1-2, the complete variable domain reads EAGVTQFPSHSVIEKGQTVTLRCDPISGHDNLYWYRRVMGKEIKFLLHFVKESKQDESGMPNNRFLAERTGGTYSTLKVQPAELEDSGVYFCASVRREGGSDPYGYTFGSGTRLTVV.

The chain is built from TRBV28 and TRBJ1-5; TRBD1 agrees at 12 bases. This CDR3 is 14 amino acids long. Trimming removed 6 bases from V and 10 bases from J; junction bases left unmatched: 7. The germline V gene encodes CDR1 MDHEN and CDR2 SYDVKM. CDR3 sequence (DNA): TGTGCCAGCAGCACCGGGACAGGGGGCTATCCCCAGCATTTT. Its protein product is CASSTGTGGYPQHF.

The chain joins TRBV20-1 to TRBJ1-3; D gene uncertain. Trimming cost V 3 bases and J 3 bases, with 9 bases left between them. This CDR3 contains 13 residues. From germline, CDR1 is DFQATT and CDR2 SNEGSKA (reference sequence). Here the CDR3 reads CSASGEGGNTIYF. DNA for the CDR3: TGCAGTGCTAGTGGGGAGGGTGGAAACACCATATATTTT.

V usage is TRBV29-1 and J usage is TRBJ2-3, with 11 bases that match TRBD2. CDR3 length: 13 residues. The V and J ends lost 7 bases and 2 bases, in that order; junction bases with no gene match: 2. Germline CDR1 SQVTM, CDR2 ANQGSEA. DNA for the CDR3: TGCAGCGGGGGACTAGCGGCCACAGATACGCAGTATTTT. It yields the protein CSGGLAATDTQYF.

Only one count was recorded for this clone. V and J are TRBV11-2 and TRBJ2-7, with 10 bases aligning to TRBD1. Germline CDR1 and CDR2: SGHAT and FQNNGV. V shed 5 bases and J 4 bases; nucleotides not matched to a gene: 5. This CDR3 is built from 14 residues. The CDR3 bases are TGTGCCAGCAGCACCCGACAGGGGGCTTACGAGCAGTACTTC. Its protein is CASSTRQGAYEQYF.

This rearrangement joins TRBV19 to TRBJ2-3; D is uncertain. CDR1 LNHDA and CDR2 SQIVND come from the germline V gene (reference sequence). The CDR3 covers 15 residues. V lost 6 bases and J 3 bases, leaving 16 bases between the germline ends. CDR3 DNA sequence: TGTGCCAGTAGCCTTGGGTACTCTCGGACAGATACGCAGTATTTT. This encodes CASSLGYSRTDTQYF. Drawing the rest from reference TRBV19 and TRBJ2-3, the complete variable domain is DGGITQSPKYLFRKEGQNVTLSCEQNLNHDAMYWYRQDPGQGLRLIYYSQIVNDFQKGDIAEGYSVSREKKESFPLTVTSAQKNPTAFYLCASSLGYSRTDTQYFGPGTRLTVL.

The chain joins TRBV6-2 or TRBV6-3 to TRBJ1-6; no firm D call. V lost 4 bases and J lost 18, with 13 bases in between. This CDR3 contains 11 residues. CDR1 and CDR2 (germline): MNHEY, SVGEGT. CDR3 in amino acids: CASSSPPIYHF. In DNA form, the CDR3 reads TGTGCCAGCAGTTCCCCACCTATATACCACTTT.

This chain connects TRBV2 to TRBJ1-2; D not certain. V dropped 5 bases and J dropped 2 bases, with 15 bases sitting between them. Germline-derived CDR1 and CDR2 are SNHLY and FYNNEI. The CDR3 loop spans 15 amino acids. The CDR3 sequence: CASSLEAEVNYGYTF. Written as DNA, the CDR3 is TGTGCCAGCAGTTTAGAGGCTGAAGTCAACTATGGCTACACCTTC.

The chain employs TRBV11-3 and TRBJ1-5, with D hard to call. V was clipped by 1 base and J by 7 bases, with 14 bases between them. There are 15 residues in the CDR3. Germline V gene data show CDR1 as SGHNT and CDR2 as YENEEA. CDR3 region: CASSLVKIMVQPQHF. CDR3 coding DNA: TGTGCCAGCAGCTTAGTAAAAATCATGGTGCAGCCCCAGCATTTT.

The J gene is TRBJ2-2, the V gene TRBV10-1; D is undetermined. V shed 5 bases and J shed 0 bases, with 1 base lying between them. Germline values: CDR1 WNHNN, CDR2 SYGVQD (reference sequence). The CDR3 spans 12 residues. The CDR3 DNA sequence: TGCGCCAGCAGTACGAACACCGGGGAGCTGTTTTTT. It is translated as CASSTNTGELFF.

V usage is TRBV21-1 and J usage is TRBJ2-3; TRBD1, the D gene given by the table, was not confirmed from the DNA. TRBV21-1 is described as a pseudogene. The CDR3 is 16 amino acids. This CDR3 is CASSIRTGVCTDTQYF. DNA of the CDR3: TGTGCCAGCAGCATCCGGACAGGGGTTTGCACAGATACGCAGTATTTT.

The genes are TRBV6-2 or TRBV6-3 and TRBJ1-6; D gene uncertain. The CDR3 runs to 14 residues. V lost 2 bases and J 10 bases, leaving 12 bases between the germline ends. Germline V gene data show CDR1 as MNHEY and CDR2 as SVGEGT. CDR3 protein: CASSYEGRRSPLHF. CDR3 bases: TGTGCCAGCAGTTACGAGGGTCGTAGATCACCCCTCCACTTT.

CDR3 region: CAISERWLEQYF. As DNA, the CDR3 is TGTGCCATCAGTGAGAGGTGGCTAGAGCAGTACTTC. The chain links TRBV10-3 to TRBJ2-7; no clear D. This CDR3 comprises 12 residues. V was clipped by 2 bases and J by 7 bases, with 9 bases between them. Germline lookup yields CDR1 ENHRY and CDR2 SYGVKD.

This chain uses TRBV4-1 with TRBJ1-1; D gene ambiguous. Looked up from germline, CDR1 is MGHRA and CDR2 is YSYEKL. Trimming left V 1 base short and J 0 bases short, with 9 bases between. This CDR3 has 15 amino acids. CDR3 amino acids: CASSQAARMNTEAFF. The CDR3 coding sequence is TGCGCCAGCAGCCAAGCGGCGCGCATGAACACTGAAGCTTTCTTT.

The rearrangement uses TRBV24-1 and TRBJ1-5; TRBD1 might be the D (6 bases). The CDR3 has 14 amino acids. With 9 bases removed from V and 2 bases from J, the gap between germline ends came to 13 bases. Germline CDR1 KGHDR, CDR2 SFDVKD. The CDR3 protein is CATGGGKGNQPQHF. The CDR3 nucleotides are TGTGCCACCGGGGGGGGCAAAGGCAATCAGCCCCAGCATTTT.

The rearrangement joins TRBV11-2 to TRBJ2-5, with D maybe TRBD1 (6 bases). Germline V gene sequence: CDR1 SGHAT, CDR2 FQNNGV. V was shortened by 4 bases and J by 5 bases, with 17 bases between the two germline ends. CDR3 length: 15 amino acids. CDR3 sequence reads: CASSSDRTVWETQYF. CDR3 in DNA: TGTGCCAGCAGCTCAGATAGGACAGTTTGGGAGACCCAGTACTTC.

The CDR3 nucleotides read TGTGCCAGCAGCGAACAGACCCACCCCGGGAACAGGGGGTCCTACGAGCAGTACTTC. Residues: CASSEQTHPGNRGSYEQYF. The chain is built from TRBV7-9 and TRBJ2-7; TRBD1 matches at 8 bases. The CDR3 consists of 19 residues. CDR1 and CDR2 (germline): SEHNR, FQNEAQ (reference sequence). V was clipped by 5 bases and J by 1 base; unmatched bases: 19. Using reference TRBV7-9 and TRBJ2-7 for the parts outside the CDR3, the full variable domain is DTGVSQNPRHKITKRGQNVTFRCDPISEHNRLYWYRQTLGQGPEFLTYFQNEAQLEKSRLLSDRFSAERPKGSFSTLEIQRTEQGDSAMYLCASSEQTHPGNRGSYEQYFGPGTRLTVT.

This rearrangement joins TRBV5-8 to TRBJ2-5, with 9 bases fitting TRBD1. Unmatched junction bases numbered 0, after V lost 3 bases and J lost 3 bases. CDR3 length: 13 residues. Looked up from germline, CDR1 is SGHTS and CDR2 is YDEGEE. This chain's CDR3 is CASSWTGEETQYF. In DNA, the CDR3 is TGTGCCAGCAGCTGGACAGGGGAAGAGACCCAGTACTTC.

The chain couples TRBV5-1 to TRBJ2-3, with 7 positions matching TRBD1. Germline trimming cut 1 base from V and 2 bases from J; bases unmatched to any gene: 4. Germline CDR1 and CDR2: SGHRS and YFSETQ. The CDR3 is 15 residues long. CDR3 loop: CASSLLGQATDTQYF. CDR3 nucleotide sequence: TGCGCCAGCAGCTTGCTCGGACAGGCCACAGATACGCAGTATTTT.

This clone was counted between two and nine times. The rearrangement uses TRBV2 and TRBJ2-5, with D possibly being TRBD1 (5 bases). The CDR3 contains 15 residues. Trimming stripped 6 bases from V and 0 bases from J, with 14 bases between. The germline V gene encodes CDR1 SNHLY and CDR2 FYNNEI. This CDR3 reads CASRGIGAYQETQYF. The DNA for the CDR3 is TGTGCCAGCAGGGGGATAGGGGCTTACCAAGAGACCCAGTACTTC.

The chain links TRBV12-3 or TRBV12-4 to TRBJ1-2; the D is unclear. V was shortened by 1 base and J by 7 bases, with 7 bases between the two germline ends. The CDR3 covers 12 residues. The CDR3 loop is CASSLGWGGYTF. The CDR3 DNA is TGTGCCAGCAGTTTAGGGTGGGGTGGCTACACCTTC.

The J gene is TRBJ1-6, the V gene TRBV5-4; the D gene is possibly TRBD1 (5 bases). V was cut by 4 bases and J by 5 bases, with 13 bases left in between. The germline V gene has CDR1 SGHNT and CDR2 YYREEE (reference sequence). This CDR3 has 15 residues. The CDR3 sequence is CASSPPGRDNSPLHF. The CDR3, as DNA: TGTGCCAGCAGCCCCCCGGGACGGGATAATTCACCCCTCCACTTT.

Comments on this clone: Relative to the germline gene, one junction end is altered; a read error may explain this. V usage is TRBV28 and J usage is TRBJ2-1, with 7 bases aligning to TRBD1. Germline V lookup: CDR1 MDHEN, CDR2 SYDVKM. The CDR3 is 15 amino acids. The CDR3 bases are TGTGCCAGCAGTTTATGGGACAGGAGTCCCCGAAAGAGAATCTTC. This codes for CASSLWDRSPRKRIF.

This sequence joins TRBV19 and TRBJ1-6; possible D gene TRBD1, 5 bases. Trimming pared 8 bases from V and 7 bases from J, leaving 15 bases between. This CDR3 comprises 14 residues. CDR1 LNHDA and CDR2 SQIVND come from the germline V gene (reference sequence). CDR3 sequence: CASGDPGRNSPLHF. The CDR3 DNA is TGTGCCAGTGGCGATCCGGGACGGAATTCACCCCTCCACTTT. Combining the CDR3 with reference TRBV19 and TRBJ1-6 gives the whole variable domain DGGITQSPKYLFRKEGQNVTLSCEQNLNHDAMYWYRQDPGQGLRLIYYSQIVNDFQKGDIAEGYSVSREKKESFPLTVTSAQKNPTAFYLCASGDPGRNSPLHFGNGTRLTVT.

This chain links TRBV20-1 with TRBJ1-1; D perhaps matches TRBD1 (5 bases). V gave up 3 bases and J gave up 10 bases, with 12 bases separating them. The V gene's germline CDR1 is DFQATT and CDR2 SNEGSKA (reference sequence). The CDR3 totals 11 residues. For the CDR3, the DNA is TGCAGTGCTAGGATGGGGGGATTAGCTTTCTTT. Translation gives CSARMGGLAFF.

This clone was detected only once. The chain employs TRBV30 and TRBJ1-6; D is unresolved. CDR3 size: 17 residues. V lost 2 bases and J lost 0, with 14 bases in between. The germline V gene encodes CDR1 GTSNPN and CDR2 SVGIG (reference sequence). The CDR3 is CAWSITVTSSYNSPLHF. CDR3 sequence (DNA): TGTGCCTGGAGTATAACAGTGACGAGCTCCTATAATTCACCCCTCCACTTT.

The chain links TRBV25-1 to TRBJ2-1; 8 positions match TRBD2. The CDR3 is 14 amino acids. J lost 5 bases, V lost 8 bases, and 8 bases had no gene match. CDR1 and CDR2 (germline): MGHDK, SYGVNS. The CDR3 spells CASRVGGANNEQFF. The CDR3 DNA is TGTGCCAGCCGGGTCGGGGGGGCCAACAATGAGCAGTTCTTC.